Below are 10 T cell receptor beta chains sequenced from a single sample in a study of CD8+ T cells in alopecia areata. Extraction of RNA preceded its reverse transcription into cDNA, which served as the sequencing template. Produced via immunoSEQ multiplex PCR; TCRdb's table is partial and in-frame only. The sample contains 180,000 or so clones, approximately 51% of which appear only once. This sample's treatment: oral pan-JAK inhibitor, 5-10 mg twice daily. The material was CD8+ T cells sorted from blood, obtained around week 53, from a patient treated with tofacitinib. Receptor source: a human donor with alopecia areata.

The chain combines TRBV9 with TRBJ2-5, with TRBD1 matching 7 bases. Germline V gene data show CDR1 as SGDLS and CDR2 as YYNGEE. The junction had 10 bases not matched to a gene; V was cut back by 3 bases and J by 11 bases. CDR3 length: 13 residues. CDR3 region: CASSELTGFKQYF. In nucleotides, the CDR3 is TGTGCCAGCAGCGAGTTGACAGGGTTCAAGCAGTACTTC.

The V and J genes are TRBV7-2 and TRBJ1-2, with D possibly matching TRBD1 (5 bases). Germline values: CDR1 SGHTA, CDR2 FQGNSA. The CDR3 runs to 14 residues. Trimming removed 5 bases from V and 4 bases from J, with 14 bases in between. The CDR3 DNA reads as TGTGCCAGCAGCATAAACTGGGGACTCTATGGCTACACCTTC. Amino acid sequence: CASSINWGLYGYTF.

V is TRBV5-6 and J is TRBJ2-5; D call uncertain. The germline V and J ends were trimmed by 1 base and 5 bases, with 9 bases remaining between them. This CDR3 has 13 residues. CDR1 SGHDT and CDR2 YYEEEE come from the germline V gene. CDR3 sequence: CASSLPPRETQYF. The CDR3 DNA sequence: TGTGCCAGCAGCTTGCCCCCACGGGAGACCCAGTACTTC.

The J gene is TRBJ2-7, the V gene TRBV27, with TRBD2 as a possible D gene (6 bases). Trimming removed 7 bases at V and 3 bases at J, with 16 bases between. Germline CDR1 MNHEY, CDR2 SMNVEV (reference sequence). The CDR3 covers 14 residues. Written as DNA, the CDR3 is TGTGCCAGCAATTCCGGGACTCCCCTCTACGAGCAGTACTTC. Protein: CASNSGTPLYEQYF.

This CDR3 is CASSWGMDEQYF. The CDR3 DNA reads as TGTGCCAGTAGTTGGGGGATGGACGAGCAGTACTTC. J is TRBJ2-7 and V is TRBV19; D assignment may be TRBD1 or TRBD2 (5 bases each). Germline V CDR1 and CDR2: LNHDA, SQIVND (reference sequence). The CDR3 contains 12 residues. Between the trimmed V and J ends, which lost 5 bases and 5 bases, there was a span of 10 bases.

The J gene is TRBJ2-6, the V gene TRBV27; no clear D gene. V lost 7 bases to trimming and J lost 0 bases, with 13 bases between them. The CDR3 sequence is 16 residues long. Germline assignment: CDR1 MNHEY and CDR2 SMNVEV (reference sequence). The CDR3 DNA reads TGTGCCAGCATGCCAAGAATGCTCTCTGGGGCCAACGTCCTGACTTTC. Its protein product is CASMPRMLSGANVLTF.

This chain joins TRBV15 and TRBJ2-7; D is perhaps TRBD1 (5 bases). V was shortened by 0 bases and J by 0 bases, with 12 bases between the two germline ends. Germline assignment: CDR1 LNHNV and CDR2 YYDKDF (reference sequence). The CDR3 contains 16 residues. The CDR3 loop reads CATSRDLSGNSYEQYF. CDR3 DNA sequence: TGTGCCACCAGCAGAGATCTGTCAGGGAACTCCTACGAGCAGTACTTC. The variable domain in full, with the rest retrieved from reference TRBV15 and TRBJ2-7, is DAMVIQNPRYQVTQFGKPVTLSCSQTLNHNVMYWYQQKSSQAPKLLFHYYDKDFNNEADTPDNFQSRRPNTSFCFLDIRSPGLGDTAMYLCATSRDLSGNSYEQYFGPGTRLTVT.

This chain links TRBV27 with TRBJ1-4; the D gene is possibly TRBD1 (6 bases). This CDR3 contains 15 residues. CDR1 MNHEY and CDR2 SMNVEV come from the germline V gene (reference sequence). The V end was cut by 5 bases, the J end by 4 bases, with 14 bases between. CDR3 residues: CASSPRTAVNEKLFF. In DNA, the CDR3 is TGTGCCAGCAGTCCAAGGACAGCCGTTAATGAAAAACTGTTTTTT.

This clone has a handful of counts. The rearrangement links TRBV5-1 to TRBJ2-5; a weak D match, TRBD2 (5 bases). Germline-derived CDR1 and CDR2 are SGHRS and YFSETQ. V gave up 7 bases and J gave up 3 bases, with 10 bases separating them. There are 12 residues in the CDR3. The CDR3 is CASAGSEETQYF. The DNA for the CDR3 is TGCGCCAGCGCGGGCAGCGAAGAGACCCAGTACTTC.

The DNA of the CDR3 is TGTGCCATCAGTGACGGGACAGACTATGGCTACACCTTC. Encoded protein: CAISDGTDYGYTF. The chain carries TRBV10-3 and TRBJ1-2; 7 nucleotides align to TRBD1. This CDR3 spans 13 amino acids. Germline CDR1 reads ENHRY; CDR2 reads SYGVKD. The ends lost 3 bases at V and 3 bases at J; junction bases unmatched: 1.